This entry concerns a single T cell receptor beta chain. Its antigen is not identified. Clones were read by immunoSEQ multiplex PCR, and TCRdb kept only the in-frame ones, dropping some. This sample carries some 29,000 clones, over 60% of them seen once, and the ten largest clones take about 8.7%. Expansion with viral peptide pools was applied to antigen-specific CD4+ T cells by the ViraFEST assay prior to sequencing. At the end of nine to ten days of culture, CD4+ T cells were isolated. Either the mRNA-1273 or the BNT162b2 vaccine was given to participants as two doses. Neither prior SARS-CoV-2 infection nor positive nucleocapsid antibodies were present in the vaccine recipients. Each well held 2 million to 2.5 million PBMC cultured with around 9.2 ug/ml peptides and roughly 9.7 IU/ml IL-2. At days 3 and 7, half of the medium was exchanged for IL-2 medium. CDR3 length: 17 amino acids. Trimming removed 0 bases from V and 3 bases from J; junction bases left unmatched: 4. The germline V gene has CDR1 LGHNA and CDR2 YNFKEQ.

This sample stems from a study of vaccination effects on CD4 cells after COVID-19. Notes on the study in general: Clones that were induced by infection or by vaccine showed marked contraction late after vaccination.

This receptor was identified in a human donor who received a COVID-19 vaccine. The chain is built from TRBV4-2 and TRBJ2-6; 8 bases agree with TRBD2. The sample was CD4+ T cells from PBMCs cultured with SARS-CoV-2 spike peptides, taken after COVID-19 vaccination. DNA of the CDR3: TGTGCCAGCAGCCAAGATCCTGCGGGGGGTGGGGCCAACGTCCTGACTTTC. Residues: CASSQDPAGGGANVLTF.